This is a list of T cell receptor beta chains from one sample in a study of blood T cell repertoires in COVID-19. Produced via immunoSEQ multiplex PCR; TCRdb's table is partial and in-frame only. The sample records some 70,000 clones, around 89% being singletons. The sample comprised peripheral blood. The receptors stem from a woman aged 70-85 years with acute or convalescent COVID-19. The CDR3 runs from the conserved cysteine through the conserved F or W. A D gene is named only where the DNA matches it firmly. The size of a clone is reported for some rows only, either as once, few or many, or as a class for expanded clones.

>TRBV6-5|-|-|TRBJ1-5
TGTGCCAGCAGTTACGGGCAACGGAATCAGCCCCAGCATTTT
CASSYGQRNQPQHF
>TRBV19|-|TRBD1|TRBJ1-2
TGTGCCAGTCGGACAGGGTCCTATGGCTACACCTTC
CASRTGSYGYTF
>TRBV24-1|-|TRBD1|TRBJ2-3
TGTGCCACCAGTGAGGGGACAGGGGGCTCGACAGATACGCAGTATTTT
CATSEGTGGSTDTQYF
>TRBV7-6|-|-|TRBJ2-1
TGTGCCAGCAGCTCCCCAGGAGTAGCAGGGTCCGGTGAGCAGTTCTTC
CASSSPGVAGSGEQFF
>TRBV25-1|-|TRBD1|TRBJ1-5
TGTGCCAGCAGTGACAGGGGGTCTGGTCAGCCCCAGCATTTT
CASSDRGSGQPQHF
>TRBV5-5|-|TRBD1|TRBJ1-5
TGTGCCAGCAGCTTGGGATGGGACAGTGGATATAGCAATCAGCCCCAGCATTTT
CASSLGWDSGYSNQPQHF
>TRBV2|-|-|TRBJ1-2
TGTGCCGGTCAGGGGTGGAAATCCTATGGCTACACCTTC
CAGQGWKSYGYTF
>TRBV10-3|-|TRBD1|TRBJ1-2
TGTGCCATCAGTGGGGGAAACGGGACAGGGGGCAGGAACGGCTACACCTTC
CAISGGNGTGGRNGYTF
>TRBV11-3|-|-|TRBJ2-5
TGTGCCAGCAGCTTATCCCAAGCTACCCAAGAGACCCAGTACTTC
CASSLSQATQETQYF
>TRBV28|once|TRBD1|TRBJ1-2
TGTGCCAGCAGTCTTGGACAGGGTCAGTATGGCTACACCTTC
CASSLGQGQYGYTF
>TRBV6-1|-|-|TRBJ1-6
TGTGCCAGCAGTGAAATGGGGGGTAATTCACCCCTCCACTTT
CASSEMGGNSPLHF
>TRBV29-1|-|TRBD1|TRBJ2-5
TGCAGCGGGGGACAGAGAATACAAGAGACCCAGTACTTC
CSGGQRIQETQYF
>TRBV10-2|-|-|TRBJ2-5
TGCGCCACCAGACTACTTAGCCAAGAGACCCAGTACTTC
CATRLLSQETQYF
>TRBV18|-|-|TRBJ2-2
TGTGCCAGCTCATCCGACAGGCTTAACACCGGGGAGCTGTTTTTT
CASSSDRLNTGELFF
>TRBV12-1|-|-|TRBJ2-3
TGTGCCAGCCGCTACAGGGGAAAAGGGACAGATACGCAGTATTTT
CASRYRGKGTDTQYF
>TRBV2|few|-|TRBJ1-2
TGTGCCAGCAGTCCTACAGCTAACTATGGCTACACCTTC
CASSPTANYGYTF
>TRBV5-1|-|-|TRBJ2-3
TGCGCCAGCAGCTTGGGTCAGGGTAACACAGATACGCAGTATTTT
CASSLGQGNTDTQYF
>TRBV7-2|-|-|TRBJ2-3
TGTGCCAGCAGCTTATTCCAGGGGAGCACAGATACGCAGTATTTT
CASSLFQGSTDTQYF
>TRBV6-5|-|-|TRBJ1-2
TGTGCCAGCAGTTACTCGTCAGGGAATGGCTACACCTTC
CASSYSSGNGYTF
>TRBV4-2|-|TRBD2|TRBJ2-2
TGTGCCAGCAGCCAAGTTTTGGCGCGGGAGAGGGCCGGGGAGCTGTTTTTT
CASSQVLARERAGELFF
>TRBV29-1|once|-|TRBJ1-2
TGCAGTCTAGGGGAGGGTTATGGCTACACCTTC
CSLGEGYGYTF
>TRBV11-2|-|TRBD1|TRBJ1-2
TGTGCCAGCAGCCGCCAACGACAGGGGGCCTTTCCACGTGGCTACACCTTC
CASSRQRQGAFPRGYTF
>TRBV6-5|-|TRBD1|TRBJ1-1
TGTGCCAGCAGTTACTCTAGGACAGGGACCACTGAAGCTTTCTTT
CASSYSRTGTTEAFF
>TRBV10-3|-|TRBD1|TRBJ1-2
TGTGCCATCAGTGAGGGGGCAGGGGGCGCGTACTATGGCTACACCTTC
CAISEGAGGAYYGYTF
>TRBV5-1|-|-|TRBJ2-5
TGCGCCAGCAGCTTGGTAAAAGAGACCCAGTACTTC
CASSLVKETQYF
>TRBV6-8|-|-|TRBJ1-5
TGTGCCAGCAGCCCGCAACAGGGAATCCGTCAGCCCCAGCATTTT
CASSPQQGIRQPQHF